This is a list of T cell receptor beta chains from one sample in a study of blood T cells in healthy people across ages. TCRdb recomputed calls from the 5' RACE reads with MiXCR, one row per CDR3 protein. Among about 780,000 distinct CDR3 sequences listed, 35% to 50% were seen once. The sample comprised blood. These receptors were collected from a man at least 80 years old in good health. Both conserved end residues are part of each CDR3. Each record gives: V gene, J gene, D gene, clone size, CDR3 DNA, CDR3 protein. A D gene is named only where the DNA matches it firmly. Part of the rows lack a size; the others show once, few, many or a class for expanded clones.

V gene: TRBV3-1
J gene: TRBJ2-7
D gene: .
clone size: many
CDR3 DNA: TGTGCCAGCAGCCAACAGGGGAGATCCTACGAGCAGTACTTC
CDR3 protein: CASSQQGRSYEQYF

V gene: TRBV20-1
J gene: TRBJ1-2
D gene: .
clone size: .
CDR3 DNA: TGCAGTGCTAGAGTTGCACAAAACTATGGCTACACCTTC
CDR3 protein: CSARVAQNYGYTF

V gene: TRBV7-2
J gene: TRBJ2-1
D gene: TRBD2
clone size: few
CDR3 DNA: TGTGCCAGCTTAATTCTAGCGGGAGGGATCCACAATGAGCAGTTCTTC
CDR3 protein: CASLILAGGIHNEQFF

V gene: TRBV20-1
J gene: TRBJ2-7
D gene: TRBD1
clone size: .
CDR3 DNA: TGCAGTGCTAGAGTTCCGGGACAGGGCAACGAGCAGTACTTC
CDR3 protein: CSARVPGQGNEQYF

V gene: TRBV10-2
J gene: TRBJ2-3
D gene: TRBD2
clone size: few
CDR3 DNA: TGCGCCAGCAGTGAGGCGGGGGGTTGGGGAGTACGCACAGATACGCAGTATTTT
CDR3 protein: CASSEAGGWGVRTDTQYF

V gene: TRBV29-1
J gene: TRBJ2-1
D gene: TRBD2
clone size: .
CDR3 DNA: TGCAGCGTTGTGTCGTGGGCGGGAGTTGGCAATGAGCAGTTCTTC
CDR3 protein: CSVVSWAGVGNEQFF

V gene: TRBV12-3/TRBV12-4
J gene: TRBJ2-4
D gene: TRBD1
clone size: few
CDR3 DNA: TGTGCCAGCAGTTTGACAGGGGAAAAAAACATTCAGTACTTC
CDR3 protein: CASSLTGEKNIQYF

V gene: TRBV4-2
J gene: TRBJ2-7
D gene: TRBD1
clone size: .
CDR3 DNA: TGTGCCAGCAGCCAAACTCAGACAGGGGTCTACGAGCAGTACTTC
CDR3 protein: CASSQTQTGVYEQYF

V gene: TRBV28
J gene: TRBJ2-3
D gene: TRBD2
clone size: .
CDR3 DNA: TGTGCCAGCAGTTTATTGGGACTAGCGGGAGAAACAGATACGCAGTATTTT
CDR3 protein: CASSLLGLAGETDTQYF

V gene: TRBV20-1
J gene: TRBJ1-4
D gene: TRBD1
clone size: .
CDR3 DNA: TGCAGTGCTAGAGCCACCGGGACAGCTAATGAAAAACTGTTTTTT
CDR3 protein: CSARATGTANEKLFF

V gene: TRBV5-1
J gene: TRBJ2-3
D gene: TRBD1
clone size: few
CDR3 DNA: TGCGCCAGCAGCTTGGATGGGACAGGGGGAGATACGCAGTATTTT
CDR3 protein: CASSLDGTGGDTQYF

V gene: TRBV15
J gene: TRBJ1-6
D gene: .
clone size: many
CDR3 DNA: TGTGCCACCAGCAGAGATTCCTGGCAGGGGAGATCACCCCTCCACTTT
CDR3 protein: CATSRDSWQGRSPLHF

V gene: TRBV5-1
J gene: TRBJ2-3
D gene: TRBD2
clone size: .
CDR3 DNA: TGCGCCAGCAGCTTGGAGGGGCTAGCGGGGGGGCCCGGAGATACGCAGTATTTT
CDR3 protein: CASSLEGLAGGPGDTQYF

V gene: TRBV10-2
J gene: TRBJ1-5
D gene: .
clone size: .
CDR3 DNA: TGCGCCAGCTTTGGGGGGGGTGGCCAGCCCCAGCATTTT
CDR3 protein: CASFGGGGQPQHF

V gene: TRBV20-1
J gene: TRBJ1-5
D gene: .
clone size: .
CDR3 DNA: TGCAGTGCTAGAGATTACGGCGCTAATCAGCCCCAGCATTTT
CDR3 protein: CSARDYGANQPQHF

V gene: TRBV29-1
J gene: TRBJ2-7
D gene: TRBD2
clone size: .
CDR3 DNA: TGCAGCGTGGTACTAAGCGGGAGTCCGTACGAGCAGTACTTC
CDR3 protein: CSVVLSGSPYEQYF

V gene: TRBV9
J gene: TRBJ2-1
D gene: .
clone size: .
CDR3 DNA: TGTGCCAGCAGCGTAGAAAATGGCAATGAGCAGTTCTTC
CDR3 protein: CASSVENGNEQFF